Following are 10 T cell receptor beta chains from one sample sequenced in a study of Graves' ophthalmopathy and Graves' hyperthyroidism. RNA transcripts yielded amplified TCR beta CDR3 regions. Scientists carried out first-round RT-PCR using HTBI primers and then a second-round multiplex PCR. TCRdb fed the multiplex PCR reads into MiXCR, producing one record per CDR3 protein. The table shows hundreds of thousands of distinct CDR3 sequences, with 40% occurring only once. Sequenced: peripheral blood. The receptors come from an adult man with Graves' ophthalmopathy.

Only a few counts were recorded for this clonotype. CDR3 coding DNA: TGTGCCAGCAGTTTGCGGCTAGCGGGCCACCAAGAGACCCAGTACTTC. This encodes CASSLRLAGHQETQYF. The gene calls are TRBV28 and TRBJ2-5; 8 positions agree with TRBD2. The junction had 6 bases not matched to a gene; V was cut back by 3 bases and J by 0 bases. Germline lookup yields CDR1 MDHEN and CDR2 SYDVKM. The CDR3 spans 16 residues.

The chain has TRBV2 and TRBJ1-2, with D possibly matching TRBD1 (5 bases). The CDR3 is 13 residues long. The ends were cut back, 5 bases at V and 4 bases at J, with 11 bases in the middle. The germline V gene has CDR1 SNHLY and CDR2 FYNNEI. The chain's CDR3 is CASSSPGTYGYTF. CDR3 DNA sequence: TGTGCCAGCAGTTCTCCAGGGACCTATGGCTACACCTTC.

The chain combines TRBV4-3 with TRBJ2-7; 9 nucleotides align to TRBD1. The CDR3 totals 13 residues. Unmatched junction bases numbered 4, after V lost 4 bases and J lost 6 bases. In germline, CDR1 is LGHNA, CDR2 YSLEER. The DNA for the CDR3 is TGCGCCAGCAGCCTAAGACAGGGGGTCGAGCAGTACTTC. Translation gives CASSLRQGVEQYF.

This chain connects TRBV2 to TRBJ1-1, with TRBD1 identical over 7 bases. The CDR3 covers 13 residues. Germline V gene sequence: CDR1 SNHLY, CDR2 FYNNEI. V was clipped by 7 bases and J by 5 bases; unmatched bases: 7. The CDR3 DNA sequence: TGTGCCAGCAACGGACAGGTTTTAACTGAAGCTTTCTTT. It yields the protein CASNGQVLTEAFF.

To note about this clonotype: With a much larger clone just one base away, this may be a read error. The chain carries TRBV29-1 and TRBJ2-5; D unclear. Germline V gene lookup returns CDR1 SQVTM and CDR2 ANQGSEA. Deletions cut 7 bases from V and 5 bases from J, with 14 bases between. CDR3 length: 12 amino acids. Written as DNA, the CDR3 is TGCAGCGGTACAGTGGATCCGGAGACCCAGTACTTC. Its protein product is CSGTVDPETQYF.

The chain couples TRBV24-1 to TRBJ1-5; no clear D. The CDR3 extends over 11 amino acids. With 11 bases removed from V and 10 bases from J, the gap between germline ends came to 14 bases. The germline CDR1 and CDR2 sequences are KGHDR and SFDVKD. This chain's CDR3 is CASSQDRPQHF. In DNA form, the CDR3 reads TGTGCCAGCAGCCAGGACCGCCCCCAGCATTTT.

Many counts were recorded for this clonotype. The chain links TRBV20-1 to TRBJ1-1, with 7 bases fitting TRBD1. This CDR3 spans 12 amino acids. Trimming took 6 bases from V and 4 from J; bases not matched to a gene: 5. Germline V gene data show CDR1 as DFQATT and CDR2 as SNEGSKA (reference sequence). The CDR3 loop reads CSAWDSVTEAFF. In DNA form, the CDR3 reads TGCAGTGCGTGGGACAGTGTCACTGAAGCTTTCTTT.

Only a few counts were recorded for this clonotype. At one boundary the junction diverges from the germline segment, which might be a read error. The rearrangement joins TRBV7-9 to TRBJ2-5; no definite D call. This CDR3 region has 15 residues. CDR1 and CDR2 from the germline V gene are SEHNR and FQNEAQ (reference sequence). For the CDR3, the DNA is TGCGCCAGCAGCCAAGATGGAACTGCCCAAGAGACCCAGTACTTC. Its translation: CASSQDGTAQETQYF.

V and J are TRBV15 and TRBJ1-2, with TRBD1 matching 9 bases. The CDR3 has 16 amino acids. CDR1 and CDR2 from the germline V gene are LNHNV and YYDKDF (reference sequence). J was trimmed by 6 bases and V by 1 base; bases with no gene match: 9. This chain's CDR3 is CATSRGTGAIRDGYTF. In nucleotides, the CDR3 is TGTGCCACCAGCAGAGGGACAGGGGCAATCAGGGATGGCTACACCTTC.

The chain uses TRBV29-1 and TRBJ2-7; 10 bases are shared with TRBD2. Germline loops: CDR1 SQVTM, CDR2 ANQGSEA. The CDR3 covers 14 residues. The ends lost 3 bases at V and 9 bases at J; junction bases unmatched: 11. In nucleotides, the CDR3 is TGCAGCGTTGATTCTAGCGGGGGCCCGGTCGGGCAGTACTTC. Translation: CSVDSSGGPVGQYF.